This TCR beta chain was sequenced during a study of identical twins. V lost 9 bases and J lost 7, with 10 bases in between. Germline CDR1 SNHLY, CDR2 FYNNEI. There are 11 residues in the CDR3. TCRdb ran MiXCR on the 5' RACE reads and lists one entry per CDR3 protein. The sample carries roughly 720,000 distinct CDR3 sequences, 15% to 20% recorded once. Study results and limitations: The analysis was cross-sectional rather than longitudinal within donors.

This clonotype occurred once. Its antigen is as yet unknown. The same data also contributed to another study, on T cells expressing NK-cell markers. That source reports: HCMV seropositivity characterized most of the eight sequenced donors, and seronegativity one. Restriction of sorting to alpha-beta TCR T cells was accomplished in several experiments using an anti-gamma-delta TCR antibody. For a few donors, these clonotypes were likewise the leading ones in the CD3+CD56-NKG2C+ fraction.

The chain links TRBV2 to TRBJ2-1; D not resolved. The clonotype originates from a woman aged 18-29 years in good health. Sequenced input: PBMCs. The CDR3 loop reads CASSTLNEQFF. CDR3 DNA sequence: TGTGCCAGTTCGACCTTAAATGAGCAGTTCTTC. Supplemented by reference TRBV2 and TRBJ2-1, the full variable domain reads EPEVTQTPSHQVTQMGQEVILRCVPISNHLYFYWYRQILGQKVEFLVSFYNNEISEKSEIFDDQFSVERPDGSNFTLKIRSTKLEDSAMYFCASSTLNEQFFGPGTRLTVL.